This T cell receptor beta chain is drawn from a study of blood T cell repertoires in COVID-19. For the study at large: Donors in the United States, Italy and Spain gave samples during acute or convalescent COVID-19.

From germline, CDR1 is LNHDA and CDR2 SQIVND (reference sequence). The V end was cut by 8 bases, the J end by 9 bases, with 17 bases between. The CDR3 has 13 amino acids. The authors' processing: It was from reference gene primer amplification that nucleated cell counts were estimated. Profiled with immunoSEQ multiplex PCR; TCRdb holds only in-frame clones, not every one. V and J calls and clone size are given by that table; D and trimming were obtained from the DNA. The data hold 270,000 or so clones, with 75% to 90% observed a single time. What was sequenced was peripheral blood. The source is a woman in her forties who had recovered from COVID-19. The rearrangement joins TRBV19 to TRBJ1-5; D gene unclear. The CDR3 here is CASLSDQVGPQHF. The CDR3 DNA follows: TGTGCCAGTCTTTCCGACCAGGTCGGGCCCCAGCATTTT.